The 31 T cell receptor beta chains below come from one sample, sequenced in a study of cytomegalovirus exposure and HLA in healthy donors. Researchers ran the PCR with 60 Vbeta and 13 Jbeta primers. Data came from immunoSEQ multiplex PCR; TCRdb stores just in-frame clones and leaves some out. Among over 150,000 clones listed, approximately 77% were seen once. The sequencing sample was made of PBMCs. These receptors were obtained from a male donor in good health and CMV-seropositive.

V gene TRBV7-9 combines with J gene TRBJ2-2; D gene unclear. The germline V gene has CDR1 SEHNR and CDR2 FQNEAQ (reference sequence). Trimming pared 0 bases from V and 6 bases from J, leaving 8 bases between. This CDR3 is 14 amino acids long. The CDR3 here is CASSLAGRAGELFF. The CDR3 coding sequence is TGTGCCAGCAGCTTAGCGGGTCGGGCCGGGGAGCTGTTTTTT. Full variable domain (rest looked up from reference TRBV7-9 and TRBJ2-2): DTGVSQNPRHKITKRGQNVTFRCDPISEHNRLYWYRQTLGQGPEFLTYFQNEAQLEKSRLLSDRFSAERPKGSFSTLEIQRTEQGDSAMYLCASSLAGRAGELFFGEGSRLTVL.

This clone was seen a handful of times. V gene TRBV13 combines with J gene TRBJ2-7; 8 nucleotides line up with TRBD1. The length of the CDR3 is 12 residues. Trimming at V came to 3 bases and at J to 6 bases, leaving 1 base not matched to a gene. CDR1 and CDR2 from the germline V gene are PRHDT and FYEKMQ (reference sequence). The CDR3, as DNA: TGTGCCAGCAGCTTTGACAGGGGCGAGCAGTACTTC. This translates into CASSFDRGEQYF.

The rearrangement links TRBV5-1 to TRBJ2-7; D is undetermined. The CDR3 runs 14 residues. V lost 0 bases to trimming and J lost 1 base, with 8 bases between them. Germline values: CDR1 SGHRS, CDR2 YFSETQ. The CDR3 region has the DNA TGCGCCAGCAGCTTGGCCATCGGGTCCTACGAGCAGTACTTC. Protein: CASSLAIGSYEQYF.

This rearrangement joins TRBV5-4 to TRBJ1-1, with a tentative D call TRBD1 (5 bases). Germline V gene data show CDR1 as SGHNT and CDR2 as YYREEE (reference sequence). The length of the CDR3 is 14 residues. V lost 6 bases and J 1 base, leaving 13 bases between the germline ends. CDR3: CASKEPTGNTEAFF. CDR3 in DNA: TGTGCCAGCAAGGAGCCAACAGGGAACACTGAAGCTTTCTTT. Using reference TRBV5-4 and TRBJ1-1 for the parts outside the CDR3, the full variable domain is ETGVTQSPTHLIKTRGQQVTLRCSSQSGHNTVSWYQQALGQGPQFIFQYYREEENGRGNFPPRFSGLQFPNYSSELNVNALELDDSALYLCASKEPTGNTEAFFGQGTRLTVV.

This clone was seen just once. CDR3 bases: TGTGCCACCAGCAGATTCCCCCCAGGCTCCTACGAGCAGTACTTC. It specifies CATSRFPPGSYEQYF. This rearrangement joins TRBV15 to TRBJ2-7, with unresolved D. CDR1 is LNHNV, CDR2 YYDKDF, per germline (reference sequence). With 2 bases removed from V and 0 bases from J, the gap between germline ends came to 11 bases. This CDR3 has 15 amino acids.

The sample holds a few counts of this clone. V and J are TRBV2 and TRBJ2-7; unclear D gene. The CDR3 covers 14 residues. V was cut by 2 bases and J by 0 bases, with 8 bases left in between. Per the germline V gene, CDR1 is SNHLY and CDR2 is FYNNEI. The CDR3 region has the DNA TGTGCCAGCAGTGAAACAGCCAGCTCCTACGAGCAGTACTTC. Residues: CASSETASSYEQYF.

This chain connects TRBV11-2 to TRBJ1-1, with D perhaps matching TRBD1 (6 bases). With 0 bases removed from V and 5 bases from J, the gap between germline ends came to 7 bases. Germline CDR1 is SGHAT and CDR2 is FQNNGV. CDR3 length equals 13 residues. The CDR3 nucleotides read TGTGCCAGCAGCTTAGAAAGGGGGACTGAAGCTTTCTTT. Translating it yields CASSLERGTEAFF.

The chain combines TRBV19 with TRBJ1-4; D unresolved. The length of the CDR3 is 14 residues. Trimming pared 5 bases from V and 8 bases from J, leaving 15 bases between. The V gene's germline CDR1 is LNHDA and CDR2 SQIVND (reference sequence). CDR3 in DNA: TGTGCCAGTAGTTCCCCCGGAGGCGGGGAAAAACTGTTTTTT. Amino acid sequence: CASSSPGGGEKLFF.

V usage is TRBV29-1 and J usage is TRBJ1-1; D gene ambiguous. Germline CDR1 SQVTM, CDR2 ANQGSEA. Between the trimmed V and J ends, which lost 4 bases and 1 base, there was a span of 10 bases. The CDR3 extends over 13 amino acids. In DNA, the CDR3 is TGCAGCGTTGTGAGGAAAGGGAACACTGAAGCTTTCTTT. Residues: CSVVRKGNTEAFF.

The rearrangement links TRBV6-5 to TRBJ1-5, with D uncertain. The CDR3 covers 15 residues. Trimming stripped 4 bases from V and 1 base from J, with 11 bases between. CDR1 is MNHEY and CDR2 is SVGAGI in the germline V gene. In nucleotides, the CDR3 is TGTGCCAGCAGTTCCCTTAGGAGCAGCAATCAGCCCCAGCATTTT. It specifies CASSSLRSSNQPQHF.

The chain is built from TRBV7-2 and TRBJ2-7, with D unclear. CDR3 size: 14 residues. V was cut by 6 bases and J by 0 bases, with 12 bases left in between. Germline lookup yields CDR1 SGHTA and CDR2 FQGNSA. The CDR3, as DNA: TGTGCCAGCAGGCCGGGTCACGTCTCCTACGAGCAGTACTTC. Translating gives CASRPGHVSYEQYF.

The chain is built from TRBV7-2 and TRBJ2-5, with TRBD2 identical over 7 bases. The CDR3 contains 12 residues. Germline-derived CDR1 and CDR2 are SGHTA and FQGNSA. After removal of 4 bases from V and 4 bases from J, the junction contained 0 bases not matched to a gene. The CDR3 DNA sequence: TGTGCCAGCAGCTGGGGGGGAGAGACCCAGTACTTC. This gives the protein CASSWGGETQYF. The whole variable domain, filled in from reference TRBV7-2 and TRBJ2-5, reads GAGVSQSPSNKVTEKGKDVELRCDPISGHTALYWYRQSLGQGLEFLIYFQGNSAPDKSGLPSDRFSAERTGGSVSTLTIQRTQQEDSAVYLCASSWGGETQYFGPGTRLLVL.

The chain recombines TRBV18 with TRBJ1-1; TRBD1 matches 7 bases. The CDR3 runs 14 residues. Germline loops: CDR1 KGHSH, CDR2 LQKENI. V lost 3 bases, J lost 4 bases, and 5 bases stayed unmatched. The CDR3 bases are TGTGCCAGCTCACCGGGTCCAGGGGGCACTGAAGCTTTCTTT. Encoded protein: CASSPGPGGTEAFF.

The gene calls are TRBV5-4 and TRBJ1-1; D is unclear. V lost 0 bases and J 1 base, leaving 19 bases between the germline ends. Germline assignment: CDR1 SGHNT and CDR2 YYREEE (reference sequence). The CDR3 has 18 residues. CDR3 DNA sequence: TGTGCCAGCAGCTTGGCCCCCCCAGGTGTAGAGAAGAACACTGAAGCTTTCTTT. Translation gives CASSLAPPGVEKNTEAFF. Using reference TRBV5-4 and TRBJ1-1 for the parts outside the CDR3, the full variable domain is ETGVTQSPTHLIKTRGQQVTLRCSSQSGHNTVSWYQQALGQGPQFIFQYYREEENGRGNFPPRFSGLQFPNYSSELNVNALELDDSALYLCASSLAPPGVEKNTEAFFGQGTRLTVV.

The CDR3 loop is CASSVLPGSNEQFF. As DNA, the CDR3 is TGTGCCAGCAGCGTACTTCCGGGGTCCAATGAGCAGTTCTTC. V usage is TRBV9 and J usage is TRBJ2-1; possible D gene TRBD2, 5 bases. V lost 1 base and J lost 6, with 11 bases in between. CDR1 is SGDLS, CDR2 YYNGEE, per germline. This CDR3 has 14 amino acids.

This chain joins TRBV2 and TRBJ2-1; D unclear. CDR3 length: 13 residues. Germline CDR1 is SNHLY and CDR2 is FYNNEI. V gave up 10 bases and J gave up 0 bases, with 10 bases separating them. CDR3 bases: TGTGCCAATAAAGATAGCTCCTACAATGAGCAGTTCTTC. Encoded protein: CANKDSSYNEQFF.

V usage is TRBV5-4 and J usage is TRBJ1-1, with 7 bases aligning to TRBD1. The CDR3 is made up of 14 amino acids. Germline V lookup: CDR1 SGHNT, CDR2 YYREEE (reference sequence). The J segment lost 4 bases and the V segment lost 1 base, leaving 4 bases of the junction unmatched. CDR3 nucleotide sequence: TGTGCCAGCAGCTTGAAAGGGGGCCCCACTGAAGCTTTCTTT. Residues: CASSLKGGPTEAFF.

Note on this clone: The junction departs from germline at one end; a sequencing error may be responsible. The chain has TRBV7-9 and TRBJ2-5, with a possible D match to TRBD2 (5 bases). Germline CDR1 SEHNR, CDR2 FQNEAQ (reference sequence). This CDR3 is built from 13 residues. Written as DNA, the CDR3 is TGTTCCAGCGGCCTCATGTGGCAAGAGACCCAGTACTTC. Translating gives CSSGLMWQETQYF. The full variable domain, in which reference TRBV7-9 and TRBJ2-5 provide the parts outside the CDR3, is DTGVSQNPRHKITKRGQNVTFRCDPISEHNRLYWYRQTLGQGPEFLTYFQNEAQLEKSRLLSDRFSAERPKGSFSTLEIQRTEQGDSAMYLCSSGLMWQETQYFGPGTRLLVL.

DNA for the CDR3: TGTGCCAGCAGCTCGCCCTCTAAACTAGCGGGGGGTTCCTACAATGAGCAGTTCTTC. This encodes CASSSPSKLAGGSYNEQFF. The rearrangement links TRBV7-2 to TRBJ2-1; TRBD2 matches 12 bases. CDR3 size: 19 residues. J was trimmed by 1 base and V by 4 bases; bases with no gene match: 11. Germline V lookup: CDR1 SGHTA, CDR2 FQGNSA.

V gene TRBV19 combines with J gene TRBJ1-3, with unresolved D. V lost 6 bases and J 3 bases, leaving 9 bases between the germline ends. From germline, CDR1 is LNHDA and CDR2 SQIVND (reference sequence). The CDR3 runs to 13 residues. CDR3 in DNA: TGTGCCAGTAGGGTCCTAGGTGGAAACACCATATATTTT. Protein: CASRVLGGNTIYF.

This clone came up a few times. CDR3 in amino acids: CASSLGKTAYNSPLHF. The CDR3 DNA follows: TGTGCCAGCAGCTTAGGGAAAACAGCCTATAATTCACCCCTCCACTTT. The chain combines TRBV13 with TRBJ1-6; D is unresolved. The V gene lost 0 bases and the J gene lost 2 bases, with 8 bases spanning the gap. This CDR3 is 16 amino acids long. Germline values: CDR1 PRHDT, CDR2 FYEKMQ (reference sequence).

J is TRBJ1-5 and V is TRBV2; tentative D call: TRBD1 (5 bases). Trimming removed 3 bases at V and 0 bases at J, with 9 bases between. CDR3 length: 15 amino acids. CDR1 SNHLY and CDR2 FYNNEI come from the germline V gene. The CDR3 protein is CASSDRADSNQPQHF. The CDR3 coding sequence is TGTGCCAGCAGTGACAGGGCTGATAGCAATCAGCCCCAGCATTTT.

This chain joins TRBV19 and TRBJ2-1; 11 nucleotides agree with TRBD2. Germline CDR1 is LNHDA and CDR2 is SQIVND (reference sequence). CDR3 length: 12 residues. J lost 7 bases, V lost 8 bases, and 1 base had no gene match. This chain's CDR3 is CASSSGGNEQFF. CDR3 in DNA: TGTGCCAGTTCTAGCGGGGGGAATGAGCAGTTCTTC.

The rearrangement uses TRBV10-3 and TRBJ2-7; TRBD2 matches at 8 bases. Trimming took 7 bases from V and 5 from J; bases not matched to a gene: 7. The germline gives CDR1 ENHRY, CDR2 SYGVKD. The CDR3 totals 13 residues. CDR3 protein: CAITPGGGDEQYF. The CDR3 DNA reads TGTGCCATCACCCCGGGAGGGGGAGACGAGCAGTACTTC.

The CDR3 sequence: CASGGETQYF. In DNA, the CDR3 is TGTGCCAGCGGCGGAGAGACCCAGTACTTC. The V and J genes are TRBV6-5 and TRBJ2-5; no clear D. Germline values: CDR1 MNHEY, CDR2 SVGAGI. Trimming cost V 8 bases and J 4 bases, with 5 bases left between them. This CDR3 spans 10 amino acids.

V and J are TRBV21-1 and TRBJ1-1. TRBV21-1 is an annotated pseudogene. The CDR3 consists of 14 residues. The CDR3 spells CASSKGRGDTEAFF. The CDR3 DNA is TGTGCCAGCAGCAAAGGAAGAGGCGACACTGAAGCTTTCTTT.

V and J are TRBV5-1 and TRBJ2-7, with 10 bases fitting TRBD1. The CDR3 is 14 amino acids. CDR1 is SGHRS and CDR2 is YFSETQ in the germline V gene. The V segment lost 5 bases and the J segment 7 bases; nucleotides outside the gene matches: 9. The CDR3 region is CASSQGTGAVEQYF. As DNA, the CDR3 is TGCGCCAGCAGTCAGGGGACAGGGGCTGTAGAGCAGTACTTC.

CDR3 nucleotide sequence: TGTGCCAGCAGCCTTACGCCGGGAGATACGCAGTATTTT. Translated: CASSLTPGDTQYF. The V call is TRBV7-3, the J call TRBJ2-3; D not resolved. The length of the CDR3 is 13 residues. Deletions cut 5 bases from V and 5 bases from J, with 11 bases between. CDR1 and CDR2 (germline): SGHTA, FQGTGA. Complete variable domain (other parts from reference TRBV7-3 and TRBJ2-3): GAGVSQTPSNKVTEKGKYVELRCDPISGHTALYWYRQSLGQGPEFLIYFQGTGAADDSGLPNDRFFAVRPEGSVSTLKIQRTERGDSAVYLCASSLTPGDTQYFGPGTRLTVL.

The rearrangement uses TRBV7-2 and TRBJ1-4; the match to TRBD1 covers 8 bases. CDR1 is SGHTA, CDR2 FQGNSA, per germline. This CDR3 is 13 amino acids long. After removal of 5 bases from V and 8 bases from J, the junction contained 4 bases not matched to a gene. The CDR3 nucleotides are TGTGCCAGCAGCCCACGGGACAGGGAAAAACTGTTTTTT. It yields the protein CASSPRDREKLFF.

The chain uses TRBV12-5 and TRBJ2-3, with 8 nucleotides matching TRBD2. This CDR3 has 16 amino acids. Germline assignment: CDR1 LGHNT and CDR2 FRNRAP. The junction had 2 bases not matched to a gene; V was cut back by 0 bases and J by 0 bases. CDR3 amino acids: CASGLVAGVSTDTQYF. DNA of the CDR3: TGTGCTAGTGGTTTGGTAGCGGGGGTGAGCACAGATACGCAGTATTTT.

V usage is TRBV5-8 and J usage is TRBJ2-7; no clear D. Trimming left V 8 bases short and J 6 bases short, with 12 bases between. The CDR3 has 11 residues. CDR1 and CDR2 (germline): SGHTS, YDEGEE. The CDR3 DNA follows: TGTGCCAGTCCCCTTAGTTCCGAGCAGTACTTC. As protein: CASPLSSEQYF.